Presented here are 23 T cell receptor beta chains from one specimen sequenced in a study of T-cell reconstitution after alpha-beta-depleted transplantation in children. This sample's TCRbeta library carried unique molecular identifier barcodes. TCRdb processed the PCR reads anew with MiXCR; each CDR3 protein has one entry. Among around 250,000 distinct CDR3 sequences, roughly 7.7% were seen once, and the ten largest hold almost 6.5%. The sequencing used PBMCs, mostly from graft donor cells, collected 180 days after TCRalphabeta/CD19-depleted stem cell transplant. The receptors were sampled from a male patient between 10 and 17 years old who had a stem cell transplant for acute lymphoblastic leukemia, so the T cells may come from the graft donor.

In its sample, this clonotype was seen many times. CDR3 DNA sequence: TGTGCCAGCACCCTTCGGGAGAACTACGAGCAGTACTTC. Amino acids: CASTLRENYEQYF. The V call is TRBV12-3 or TRBV12-4, the J call TRBJ2-7; D may be TRBD2 (6 bases). This CDR3 is built from 13 residues. V lost 7 bases to trimming and J lost 3 bases, with 13 bases between them.

This clonotype was recorded at least ten times. The rearrangement joins TRBV19 to TRBJ1-1; tentatively, D is TRBD1 (6 bases). CDR3 length equals 14 residues. CDR1 is LNHDA and CDR2 is SQIVND in the germline V gene (reference sequence). Trimming took off 3 bases at V and 3 bases at J, with 11 bases between the two ends. CDR3 residues: CASSMRQDHTEAFF. The CDR3 coding sequence is TGTGCCAGTAGTATGCGACAGGATCACACTGAAGCTTTCTTT.

This clonotype was recorded at least ten times. The V and J genes are TRBV28 and TRBJ2-3; 7 bases agree with TRBD1. The CDR3 contains 15 residues. Germline loops: CDR1 MDHEN, CDR2 SYDVKM. With 1 base clipped from V and 6 bases from J, the junction kept 7 bases outside the gene matches. The CDR3 coding sequence is TGTGCCAGCAGTTTATCAGGGCAGGGGGAGGATACGCAGTATTTT. Amino acid sequence: CASSLSGQGEDTQYF.

This clonotype was found many times. The chain employs TRBV6-5 and TRBJ2-2, with D hard to call. The CDR3 loop spans 15 amino acids. Germline assignment: CDR1 MNHEY and CDR2 SVGAGI. V was pared by 0 bases and J by 7 bases, with 12 bases between. CDR3 nucleotides: TGTGCCAGCAGTTACTCGGAGCTTCGCGGCGGGGAGCTGTTTTTT. Its translation: CASSYSELRGGELFF.

This clonotype came up many times. The V call is TRBV5-1, the J call TRBJ2-5; 8 bases map to TRBD1. CDR3 length: 13 residues. Germline assignment: CDR1 SGHRS and CDR2 YFSETQ. V shed 3 bases and J 5 bases; nucleotides not matched to a gene: 3. CDR3 sequence reads: CASSWTGWETQYF. The CDR3 nucleotides read TGCGCCAGCAGCTGGACAGGGTGGGAGACCCAGTACTTC.

The count of this clonotype is one. As the CDR3 is not closed by the conserved phenylalanine or tryptophan, this likely results from a read error. The chain carries TRBV10-3 and TRBJ2-1; 15 nucleotides agree with TRBD2. Germline values: CDR1 ENHRY, CDR2 SYGVKD. Losses at the gene ends were 8 bases for V and 0 bases for J; bases not matched to a gene: 8. The CDR3 is made up of 18 amino acids. The CDR3 sequence: CAICSGLAGGRSYNEQFS. The CDR3 DNA sequence: TGTGCCATCTGTTCGGGACTAGCGGGAGGTCGCTCCTACAATGAGCAGTTCTCC.

This clonotype was picked up a small number of times. V and J are TRBV29-1 and TRBJ2-4, with a possible D match to TRBD2 (6 bases). The V end was cut by 4 bases, the J end by 0 bases, with 13 bases between. The CDR3 covers 15 residues. CDR1 is SQVTM, CDR2 ANQGSEA, per germline. The CDR3 DNA reads TGCAGCGTTGGACCCCCGGGACTAGCCAAAAACATTCAGTACTTC. Amino acids: CSVGPPGLAKNIQYF. The whole variable domain, filled in from reference TRBV29-1 and TRBJ2-4, reads SAVISQKPSRDICQRGTSLTIQCQVDSQVTMMFWYRQQPGQSLTLIATANQGSEATYESGFVIDKFPISRPNLTFSTLTVSNMSPEDSSIYLCSVGPPGLAKNIQYFGAGTRLSVL.

This clonotype was seen repeatedly, ten times or more. This chain uses TRBV12-3 or TRBV12-4 with TRBJ1-4; TRBD1 matches 9 bases. J lost 8 bases, V lost 6 bases, and 13 bases had no gene match. The CDR3 contains 16 residues. Written as DNA, the CDR3 is TGTGCCAGCAGCTTCTCTCCGGGACAGGGTCCCGAAAAACTGTTTTTT. The encoded protein is CASSFSPGQGPEKLFF.

This clonotype was recorded at least ten times. The chain has TRBV5-1 and TRBJ2-2; D gene unclear. The ends were cut back, 1 base at V and 10 bases at J, with 5 bases in the middle. This CDR3 is built from 11 residues. Germline V gives CDR1 SGHRS, CDR2 YFSETQ. CDR3 in amino acids: CASSLSVELFF. The CDR3 bases are TGCGCCAGCAGCTTGAGCGTGGAGCTGTTTTTT.

This clonotype appeared a few times. A read error may be the cause here, since a much bigger clone is one base away. V and J are TRBV29-1 and TRBJ1-1; the D is unclear. Trimming took 7 bases from V and 4 from J, leaving 16 bases between them. The CDR3 loop spans 13 amino acids. CDR1 and CDR2 from the germline V gene are SQVTM and ANQGSEA. The CDR3 loop reads CSALGQVSTEAFF. CDR3 nucleotides: TGCAGCGCCCTGGGCCAGGTCTCCACTGAAGCTTTCTTT.

This clonotype was found many times. The chain couples TRBV10-2 to TRBJ1-6; D perhaps matches TRBD1 (6 bases). This CDR3 contains 13 residues. Germline values: CDR1 WSHSY, CDR2 SAAADI. Trimming removed 10 bases at V and 4 bases at J, with 11 bases between. As DNA, the CDR3 is TGCGCCACCGCAACAGGGTATAATTCACCCCTCCACTTT. Translating it yields CATATGYNSPLHF.

This clonotype was seen repeatedly, ten times or more. The rearrangement joins TRBV4-1 to TRBJ1-5; 9 bases match TRBD1. Trimming at V came to 5 bases and at J to 7 bases, leaving 9 bases not matched to a gene. Germline assignment: CDR1 MGHRA and CDR2 YSYEKL. This CDR3 has 15 residues. Here the CDR3 reads CASSTLGTGNQPQHF. In DNA, the CDR3 is TGCGCCAGCAGCACTCTGGGGACAGGGAACCAGCCCCAGCATTTT.

Note on this clonotype: A read error may be the cause here, since a much bigger clone is one base away. The V and J genes are TRBV20-1 and TRBJ1-6; a possible D gene is TRBD1 (5 bases). The CDR3 spans 15 residues. Germline lookup yields CDR1 DFQATT and CDR2 SNEGSKA (reference sequence). This CDR3 is CCASQLGDSNSPLHF. CDR3 DNA sequence: TGCTGTGCTAGCCAATTGGGGGACTCTAATTCACCCCTCCACTTT.

The chain has TRBV28 and TRBJ1-2, with TRBD1 identical over 7 bases. The CDR3 contains 12 residues. Germline CDR1 MDHEN, CDR2 SYDVKM. The J segment lost 8 bases and the V segment lost 5 bases, leaving 5 bases of the junction unmatched. In DNA form, the CDR3 reads TGTGCCAGCAGTGGGACAGTGGGAGGCTACACCTTC. This codes for CASSGTVGGYTF.

This clonotype was recorded at least ten times. This chain joins TRBV3-1 and TRBJ1-2; D ambiguous. This CDR3 comprises 14 residues. Germline lookup yields CDR1 LGHDT and CDR2 YNNKEL (reference sequence). V shed 0 bases and J shed 9 bases, with 14 bases lying between them. The CDR3 sequence is CASSQDREGARYTF. The CDR3 bases are TGTGCCAGCAGCCAAGATCGGGAGGGAGCTCGCTACACCTTC.

This clonotype was detected ten times or more. The chain employs TRBV9 and TRBJ1-2, with TRBD1 identical over 7 bases. The CDR3 is made up of 13 amino acids. V shed 3 bases and J 4 bases; nucleotides not matched to a gene: 3. Germline V gives CDR1 SGDLS, CDR2 YYNGEE. CDR3 DNA: TGTGCCAGCAGCGCCAACAGGGGCTATGGCTACACCTTC. Amino acids: CASSANRGYGYTF.

The table lists this clonotype with many counts. The chain couples TRBV29-1 to TRBJ1-2, with TRBD1 identical over 10 bases. The trim removed 5 bases at V and 4 bases at J, leaving 4 bases unmatched. From germline, CDR1 is SQVTM and CDR2 ANQGSEA. The CDR3 runs 13 residues. The CDR3 coding sequence is TGCAGCGTTCGGACAGGGGGTTCCTATGGCTACACCTTC. As protein: CSVRTGGSYGYTF.

This clonotype has ten or more counts. The V call is TRBV28, the J call TRBJ2-7; no clear D. CDR1 is MDHEN and CDR2 is SYDVKM in the germline V gene. V was cut by 6 bases and J by 7 bases, with 16 bases left in between. This CDR3 is built from 13 residues. The CDR3 nucleotides are TGTGCCAGCAGCCTACCGGTCCTCCGAGAGCAGTACTTC. It specifies CASSLPVLREQYF.

This clonotype appeared many times. This sequence joins TRBV7-8 and TRBJ2-4; 7 positions match TRBD2. V shed 1 base and J 4 bases; nucleotides not matched to a gene: 4. In germline, CDR1 is SGHVS, CDR2 FQNEAQ. This CDR3 is 15 amino acids long. CDR3 amino acids: CASSLEGGVKNIQYF. The CDR3 region has the DNA TGTGCCAGCAGCTTAGAGGGAGGGGTTAAAAACATTCAGTACTTC.

The chain links TRBV5-4 to TRBJ2-3, with TRBD2 matching over 11 bases. CDR3 length: 16 residues. With V trimmed by 4 bases and J by 3 bases, 7 bases remained unmatched. The germline CDR1 and CDR2 sequences are SGHNT and YYREEE (reference sequence). The CDR3 DNA sequence: TGTGCCAGCAGCGCTAGCGGGAGGCCTTTAACAGATACGCAGTATTTT. This sequence encodes CASSASGRPLTDTQYF.

This clonotype was counted ten times or more. The V call is TRBV25-1, the J call TRBJ1-1; unclear D gene. V was shortened by 4 bases and J by 0 bases, with 6 bases between the two germline ends. The CDR3 runs to 13 residues. Germline CDR1 reads MGHDK; CDR2 reads SYGVNS. The CDR3 sequence is CASSAGVNTEAFF. Written as DNA, the CDR3 is TGTGCCAGCAGTGCTGGAGTGAACACTGAAGCTTTCTTT. Drawing the rest from reference TRBV25-1 and TRBJ1-1, the complete variable domain is EADIYQTPRYLVIGTGKKITLECSQTMGHDKMYWYQQDPGMELHLIHYSYGVNSTEKGDLSSESTVSRIRTEHFPLTLESARPSHTSQYLCASSAGVNTEAFFGQGTRLTVV.

This clonotype was seen at least ten times. The J gene is TRBJ2-1, the V gene TRBV12-3 or TRBV12-4; D is possibly TRBD2 (5 bases). CDR3 size: 16 residues. V lost 2 bases and J lost 0, with 11 bases in between. The CDR3 DNA is TGTGCCAGCAGTTTATTCGGGGAAAGCTCCTACAATGAGCAGTTCTTC. It specifies CASSLFGESSYNEQFF.

This clonotype has ten or more counts. The chain has TRBV7-2 and TRBJ2-4; TRBD2 aligns across 9 bases. The CDR3 length is 14 residues. Germline assignment: CDR1 SGHTA and CDR2 FQGNSA. After removal of 1 base from V and 8 bases from J, the junction contained 3 bases not matched to a gene. The CDR3 reads CASSLGGGGDIQYF. Written as DNA, the CDR3 is TGTGCCAGCAGCTTAGGCGGGGGGGGGGACATTCAGTACTTC.